The 7 T cell receptor beta chains presented below share a single source sample, sequenced in a study of OX40 agonist ivuxolimab in advanced cancers. The data were produced by immunoSEQ multiplex PCR, yet TCRdb's version contains in-frame clones alone and is incomplete. The sample holds 17,000 or so clones; 73% are singletons and the top ten take approximately 26%. The specimen comprised CD4+ or CD8+ T cells sorted from blood, sampled in a trial of the OX40 agonist ivuxolimab. Receptor source: an adult with an advanced solid tumor such as melanoma, head and neck, liver or kidney cancer.

This chain connects TRBV6-5 to TRBJ2-1, with D possibly TRBD2 on 5 matching bases. Germline values: CDR1 MNHEY, CDR2 SVGAGI. CDR3 length: 12 residues. Trimming removed 5 bases at V and 10 bases at J, with 12 bases between. The chain's CDR3 is CASSPGEREQFF. CDR3 sequence (DNA): TGTGCCAGCAGTCCTGGAGAGCGGGAGCAGTTCTTC.

This chain uses TRBV5-1 with TRBJ1-1; a weak D match, TRBD1 (5 bases). This CDR3 comprises 16 residues. Germline CDR1 and CDR2: SGHRS and YFSETQ. Trimming cost V 3 bases and J 1 base, with 16 bases left between them. This CDR3 is CASSSSPRDSNTEAFF. The CDR3 region has the DNA TGCGCCAGCAGCTCCAGTCCACGGGACTCGAACACTGAAGCTTTCTTT.

The V and J genes are TRBV6-5 and TRBJ1-2; TRBD1 matches 8 bases. The germline V gene has CDR1 MNHEY and CDR2 SVGAGI. Losses at the gene ends were 10 bases for V and 6 bases for J; bases not matched to a gene: 4. There are 11 residues in the CDR3. DNA of the CDR3: TGTGCCACCACAGGGGGACATGGCTACACCTTC. Amino acids: CATTGGHGYTF.

The CDR3 spells CASSLLGEDDYEQYF. The CDR3 DNA reads as TGTGCCAGCAGTTTATTAGGGGAAGATGATTACGAGCAGTACTTC. The V call is TRBV27, the J call TRBJ2-7; perhaps TRBD1 as D (5 bases). Deletions cut 1 base from V and 4 bases from J, with 14 bases between. There are 15 residues in the CDR3. Germline CDR1 is MNHEY and CDR2 is SMNVEV (reference sequence).

V and J are TRBV29-1 and TRBJ2-1; TRBD1 aligns across 9 bases. The CDR3 is made up of 16 amino acids. The V and J ends lost 1 base and 2 bases, in that order; junction bases with no gene match: 6. From germline, CDR1 is SQVTM and CDR2 ANQGSEA. The CDR3 spells CSVEGGQGSPYNEQFF. CDR3 in DNA: TGCAGCGTTGAAGGAGGACAGGGGAGCCCCTACAATGAGCAGTTCTTC.

The rearrangement joins TRBV27 to TRBJ2-1, with TRBD2 matching 11 bases. This CDR3 region has 18 residues. CDR1 and CDR2 from the germline V gene are MNHEY and SMNVEV (reference sequence). V trimming: 2 bases; J trimming: 0 bases; junction bases outside the gene matches: 6. CDR3 bases: TGTGCCAGCAGTTTACATGGGACTAGCGGAAGCTCCTACAATGAGCAGTTCTTC. Protein: CASSLHGTSGSSYNEQFF.

The CDR3 DNA follows: TGCGCCAGCAGCCAAGACAATCGAGTGGTAAACACCGGGGAGCTGTTTTTT. This gives the protein CASSQDNRVVNTGELFF. The chain employs TRBV4-3 and TRBJ2-2, with no clear D. Per germline, CDR1 LGHNA and CDR2 YSLEER. The ends were cut back, 0 bases at V and 2 bases at J, with 13 bases in the middle. This CDR3 is built from 17 residues.